The TCR beta chain under discussion was sequenced for a study of blood T cell repertoires in COVID-19. In the study overall: Samples taken during acute and convalescent COVID-19 were collected in the United States, Italy and Spain.

The germline V and J ends were trimmed by 3 bases and 5 bases, with 15 bases remaining between them. This CDR3 contains 15 residues. The germline CDR1 and CDR2 sequences are LNHDA and SQIVND (reference sequence). How the authors handled the data: Reference gene primer amplification in the assay estimated nucleated cell counts. The table came from immunoSEQ multiplex PCR; TCRdb's copy has only in-frame clones and leaves some out. The V and J calls and the clone size are those of that table, but D and trimming were determined from the DNA. The data contain tens of thousands of clones, approximately 88% of them singletons.

The origin of this receptor is a human donor in a cohort sampled during active COVID-19. The specimen was peripheral blood. The chain is built from TRBV19 and TRBJ2-3, with D possibly being TRBD2 (5 bases). CDR3 sequence (DNA): TGTGCCAGTAGTATTGGACTCAGACCGGGAGATACGCAGTATTTT. It codes for CASSIGLRPGDTQYF.